The rows below give T cell receptor beta chains drawn from one sample of a study of blood T cell repertoires in COVID-19. The assay was immunoSEQ multiplex PCR, and TCRdb's table has in-frame clones only and misses some. The sample shows fewer than 300,000 clones, approximately 87% of them seen only once. Sequencing was performed on peripheral blood. The receptors come from a woman aged 50 to 60 with acute or convalescent COVID-19. CDR3s include the opening cysteine and the closing phenylalanine or tryptophan. The D gene is left open where the match is weak. Only some rows state a clone size, as once, few, many or a class for expanded clones.

clone_size,j_call,v_call,d_call,cdr3_nt,cdr3_aa
NA,TRBJ2-7,TRBV15,NA,TGTGCCACCAGCAGAGTAACACAGGACTACGAGCAGTACTTC,CATSRVTQDYEQYF
few,TRBJ1-2,TRBV12-3/TRBV12-4,NA,TGTGCCAGCAGTTCACAGGTTACCTATGGCTACACCTTC,CASSSQVTYGYTF
few,TRBJ1-5,TRBV27,TRBD1,TGTGCCAGCAGTTCCAGTCCCGGGACAGGGTTAGCCCAGCATTTT,CASSSSPGTGLAQHF
NA,TRBJ2-3,TRBV6-5,TRBD2,TGTGCCAGCAAACTAGCGGGAGCCACAGATACGCAGTATTTT,CASKLAGATDTQYF
once,TRBJ2-5,TRBV6-1,NA,TGTGCCAGCAGTGAATTGGTGGGACTTATTCAAGAGACCCAGTACTTC,CASSELVGLIQETQYF
NA,TRBJ2-1,TRBV24-1,NA,TGTGCCACCAGTGAGACCGGGACACCATACAATGAGCAGTTCTTC,CATSETGTPYNEQFF
NA,TRBJ1-1,TRBV29-1,NA,TGCAGCGTTGGGGGCCAGGGGACGGTGAACACTGAAGCTTTCTTT,CSVGGQGTVNTEAFF
NA,TRBJ2-7,TRBV7-8,NA,TGTGCCAGCAGCTTACAGGGGATACCGTACTTC,CASSLQGIPYF
NA,TRBJ2-3,TRBV18,TRBD1,TGTGCCAGCTCACCACTCCGGACAGGGCAGAGCACAGATACGCAGTATTTT,CASSPLRTGQSTDTQYF
NA,TRBJ2-7,TRBV28,TRBD1,TGTGCCAGCAGGTTGGGGACAGGGATCTCCTACGGGCAGTACTTC,CASRLGTGISYGQYF
NA,TRBJ2-7,TRBV27,NA,TGTGCCAGCAGTAGGACACCCACCTACGAGCAGTACTTC,CASSRTPTYEQYF
NA,TRBJ2-3,TRBV29-1,NA,TGCAGCGTTGTAGGACAGCTACTCACAGATACGCAGTATTTT,CSVVGQLLTDTQYF
NA,TRBJ2-1,TRBV10-2,TRBD2,TGCGCCACTATAGCGGGAGGGAACAATGAGCAGTTCTTC,CATIAGGNNEQFF
NA,TRBJ1-4,TRBV5-4,NA,TGTGCCAGCAGCTCCCCCGGGACACCAGTTGAAAAACTGTTTTTT,CASSSPGTPVEKLFF
NA,TRBJ1-2,TRBV5-1,NA,TGCGCCAGCAGCCCGTCAGGTGTCGGAAACTATGGCTACACCTTC,CASSPSGVGNYGYTF
once,TRBJ2-5,TRBV7-2,NA,TGTGCCAGCAGCTTAGCCTCGCGGTTAAACCAAGAGACCCAGTACTTC,CASSLASRLNQETQYF
NA,TRBJ1-1,TRBV7-8,NA,TGTGCCAGCAGCTTAGCTGAGTTTTTGACTGAAGCTTTCTTT,CASSLAEFLTEAFF
NA,TRBJ2-1,TRBV28,TRBD2,TGTGCCAGCAGACCTACTAGCGGGATTTACAATGAGCAGTTCTTC,CASRPTSGIYNEQFF
NA,TRBJ2-3,TRBV10-3,TRBD2,TGTGCCATCAGTGAGGCTAAGGGACTAGCGAAAAGCACAGATACGCAGTATTTT,CAISEAKGLAKSTDTQYF
once,TRBJ2-5,TRBV4-1,NA,TGCGCCAGCAGCCAAGATCGAGGGGGAACCCAGTACTTC,CASSQDRGGTQYF
NA,TRBJ2-6,TRBV19,NA,TGTGCCAGTAGTATAGTACGGGTCCGATATGGGGCCAACGTCCTGACTTTC,CASSIVRVRYGANVLTF
NA,TRBJ1-5,TRBV19,TRBD1,TGTGCCAGTAGTGTACAGACAGGGCTTTACAATCAGCCCCAGCATTTT,CASSVQTGLYNQPQHF